This entry is about one T cell receptor beta chain. The V end was cut by 5 bases, the J end by 8 bases, with 9 bases between. Germline V gene lookup returns CDR1 MDHEN and CDR2 SYDVKM. The CDR3 covers 11 residues. The data are from a study of blood T cell repertoires in COVID-19. Background on the study: Sites in the United States, Italy and Spain provided acute and convalescent COVID-19 samples. PBMCs, B-cell-depleted T cells, or T cells provided the cDNA or gDNA that made up the material.

In the original analysis: The assay estimated nucleated cells by amplifying reference gene primers. Assay used: immunoSEQ multiplex PCR; TCRdb lists only in-frame clones, some missing. V, J and clone size are taken as reported in that table, and D and trimming were inferred from the DNA itself. The sample consists of fewer than 80,000 clones, more than 90% of them appearing once. V gene TRBV28 combines with J gene TRBJ1-2; possible D gene TRBD1, 5 bases. The source of this sequence is a woman of 80 years or more with active or convalescent COVID-19. Sequenced input: peripheral blood. The CDR3 sequence: CASSPGLGYTF. CDR3 nucleotides: TGTGCCAGCAGTCCAGGGCTCGGCTACACCTTC.